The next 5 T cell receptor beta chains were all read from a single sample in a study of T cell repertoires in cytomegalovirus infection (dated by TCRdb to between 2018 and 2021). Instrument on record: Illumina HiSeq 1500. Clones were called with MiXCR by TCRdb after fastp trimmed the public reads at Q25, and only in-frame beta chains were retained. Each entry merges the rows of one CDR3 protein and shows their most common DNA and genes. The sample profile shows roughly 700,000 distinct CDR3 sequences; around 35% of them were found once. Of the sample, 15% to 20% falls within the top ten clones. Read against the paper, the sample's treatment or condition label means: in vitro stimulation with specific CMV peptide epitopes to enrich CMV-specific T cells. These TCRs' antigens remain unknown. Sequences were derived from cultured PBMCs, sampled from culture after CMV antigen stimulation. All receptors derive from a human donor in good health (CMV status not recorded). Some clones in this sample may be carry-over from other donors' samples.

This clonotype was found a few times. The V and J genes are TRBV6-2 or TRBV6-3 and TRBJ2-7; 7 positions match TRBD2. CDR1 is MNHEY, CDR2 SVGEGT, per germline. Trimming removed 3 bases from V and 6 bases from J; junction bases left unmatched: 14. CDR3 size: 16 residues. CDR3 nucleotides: TGTGCCAGCAGTTATTCCAAGGTCGGCGGGAGCCGCGAGCAGTACTTC. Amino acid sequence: CASSYSKVGGSREQYF.

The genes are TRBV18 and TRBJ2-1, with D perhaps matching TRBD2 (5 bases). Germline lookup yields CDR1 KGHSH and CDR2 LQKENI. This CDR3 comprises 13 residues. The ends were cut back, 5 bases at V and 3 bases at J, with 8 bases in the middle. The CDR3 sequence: CASSEGNYNEQFF. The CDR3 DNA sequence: TGTGCCAGCTCAGAGGGCAACTACAATGAGCAGTTCTTC.

CDR3 in DNA: TGCAGTGCTGCAAACCGGCAGGGCCTTTCAACTAATTCACCCCTCCACTTT. As protein: CSAANRQGLSTNSPLHF. This chain joins TRBV20-1 and TRBJ1-6; TRBD1 is a possible D gene (5 bases). Germline assignment: CDR1 DFQATT and CDR2 SNEGSKA (reference sequence). V was trimmed by 5 bases and J by 6 bases, leaving 23 bases between them. This CDR3 is built from 17 residues.

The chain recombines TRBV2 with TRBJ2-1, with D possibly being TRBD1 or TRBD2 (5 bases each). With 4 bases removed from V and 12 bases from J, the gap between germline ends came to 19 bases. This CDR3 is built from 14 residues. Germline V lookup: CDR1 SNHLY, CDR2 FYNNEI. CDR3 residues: CASSVILEGSGQFF. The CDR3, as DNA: TGTGCCAGCAGTGTTATACTAGAGGGGAGCGGGCAGTTCTTC.

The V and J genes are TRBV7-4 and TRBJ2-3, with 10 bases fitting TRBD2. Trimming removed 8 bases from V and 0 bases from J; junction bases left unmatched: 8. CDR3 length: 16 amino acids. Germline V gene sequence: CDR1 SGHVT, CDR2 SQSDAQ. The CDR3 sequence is CASDDGLAESTDTQYF. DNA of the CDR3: TGTGCCAGCGACGATGGACTAGCGGAAAGCACAGATACGCAGTATTTT.